The sequence of this T cell receptor (beta chain) was determined in a study of glioma-infiltrating T cells after dendritic cell vaccination. Profiled with immunoSEQ multiplex PCR; TCRdb holds only in-frame clones, not every one. This sample has approximately 84,000 clones, with 80% to 90% found just once. The V end was cut by 4 bases, the J end by 8 bases, with 14 bases between. The CDR3 sequence is 14 residues long. Germline lookup yields CDR1 LNHDA and CDR2 SQIVND (reference sequence). This chain connects TRBV19 to TRBJ1-4; D not certain. The source was blood, collected before dendritic cell vaccination. The clonotype comes from a human donor with glioblastoma. This CDR3 is CASSSPGLEEKLFF. For the CDR3, the DNA is TGTGCCAGTAGTAGCCCGGGGTTGGAAGAAAAACTGTTTTTT.